This TCR beta chain was recovered during a study of blood T cell repertoires in COVID-19. Study as a whole: Samples came from the United States, Italy and Spain, spanning acute and convalescent COVID-19. T cells, B-cell-depleted T cells, or PBMCs provided the cDNA or gDNA that served as material.

Clones were read by immunoSEQ multiplex PCR, and TCRdb kept only the in-frame ones, dropping some. The repertoire holds 130,000 to 150,000 clones, with about nine tenths as singletons. The CDR3 is 15 amino acids. V trimming: 2 bases; J trimming: 2 bases; junction bases outside the gene matches: 8. Per germline, CDR1 GTSNPN and CDR2 SVGIG (reference sequence). The source of this sequence is a human donor in a cohort sampled during active COVID-19. The rearrangement uses TRBV30 and TRBJ2-7; 8 nucleotides agree with TRBD2. The specimen was peripheral blood. As DNA, the CDR3 is TGTGCCTGGAGTAAAACTAGCGGAGGTGCCTACGAGCAGTACTTC. The encoded protein is CAWSKTSGGAYEQYF.